Following are 15 T cell receptor beta chains from one sample sequenced in a study of T cell responses to AZD1222 COVID-19 vaccine. Measured with immunoSEQ multiplex PCR; TCRdb has only the in-frame clones, and not every one. The sample includes tens of thousands of clones, under 90% of them seen just once. The sequencing used peripheral blood, collected on day 0 of AZD1222 vaccination. The source is an adult in good health.

The chain joins TRBV18 to TRBJ1-5, with 7 bases matching TRBD1. V lost 4 bases and J lost 0; bases outside the gene matches: 3. There are 15 residues in the CDR3. CDR1 KGHSH and CDR2 LQKENI come from the germline V gene. The CDR3 DNA follows: TGTGCCAGCTCACAAGGACAGGTTAGCAATCAGCCCCAGCATTTT. This codes for CASSQGQVSNQPQHF.

This clone was detected only once. This CDR3 is CASSQDRAPYGYTF. CDR3 sequence (DNA): TGCGCCAGCAGCCAAGACAGGGCCCCCTATGGCTACACCTTC. V and J are TRBV4-1 and TRBJ1-2, with D possibly matching TRBD1 (5 bases). Looked up from germline, CDR1 is MGHRA and CDR2 is YSYEKL. The CDR3 loop spans 14 amino acids. V dropped 0 bases and J dropped 4 bases, with 9 bases sitting between them.

Note on this clone: This specimen includes other DNA sequences encoding the same CDR3. The chain carries TRBV12-3 or TRBV12-4 and TRBJ1-1; D possibly corresponds to TRBD1 (5 bases). V lost 5 bases, J lost 6 bases, and 7 bases lay in between. The CDR3 consists of 11 residues. The CDR3 DNA reads TGTGCCAGCAGTAGGGGACCTGAAGCTTTCTTT. It specifies CASSRGPEAFF.

CDR3 amino acids: CASSFANQPQHF. CDR3 coding DNA: TGTGCCAGCAGTTTTGCCAATCAGCCCCAGCATTTT. The chain employs TRBV12-3 or TRBV12-4 and TRBJ1-5, with unresolved D. V was pared by 3 bases and J by 3 bases, with 3 bases between. CDR3 length: 12 amino acids.

The chain uses TRBV12-3 or TRBV12-4 and TRBJ1-5; D call uncertain. The CDR3 spans 12 residues. With 3 bases removed from V and 5 bases from J, the gap between germline ends came to 5 bases. As DNA, the CDR3 is TGTGCCAGCAGTTTTAGTGATCAGCCCCAGCATTTT. Protein: CASSFSDQPQHF.

V is TRBV19 and J is TRBJ2-1; 10 nucleotides agree with TRBD2. This CDR3 is built from 16 residues. The V gene end was trimmed by 6 bases and the J gene end by 5 bases; junction bases not matched to a gene: 10. Germline V gives CDR1 LNHDA, CDR2 SQIVND (reference sequence). The CDR3: CASSPIAGGPHNEQFF. The CDR3 region has the DNA TGTGCCAGTAGCCCAATAGCGGGAGGACCCCACAATGAGCAGTTCTTC.

The V and J genes are TRBV18 and TRBJ2-7, with 8 bases that match TRBD1. In germline, CDR1 is KGHSH, CDR2 LQKENI. V shed 6 bases, J shed 3 bases, and the junction held 7 bases outside the gene matches. The CDR3 extends over 14 amino acids. CDR3: CASSSGTGDYEQYF. The DNA for the CDR3 is TGTGCCAGCTCTTCCGGGACAGGTGACTACGAGCAGTACTTC. Filled out from reference TRBV18 and TRBJ2-7, the complete variable domain reads NAGVMQNPRHLVRRRGQEARLRCSPMKGHSHVYWYRQLPEEGLKFMVYLQKENIIDESGMPKERFSAEFPKEGPSILRIQQVVRGDSAAYFCASSSGTGDYEQYFGPGTRLTVT.

V usage is TRBV6-4 and J usage is TRBJ1-1, with TRBD1 matching 7 bases. V trimming: 6 bases; J trimming: 4 bases; junction bases outside the gene matches: 8. Looked up from germline, CDR1 is MRHNA and CDR2 is SNTAGT. CDR3 length: 14 amino acids. CDR3 sequence (DNA): TGTGCCAGCAGGGACACCGACAGGGCCACTGAAGCTTTCTTT. Translation gives CASRDTDRATEAFF.

V gene TRBV5-4 combines with J gene TRBJ2-7; 8 bases fit TRBD2. The CDR3 runs to 16 residues. CDR1 and CDR2 (germline): SGHNT, YYREEE (reference sequence). The V and J ends lost 4 bases and 4 bases, in that order; junction bases with no gene match: 13. The CDR3 sequence: CASSQGGAGGLYEQYF. CDR3 sequence (DNA): TGTGCCAGCAGCCAAGGGGGGGCGGGAGGATTGTACGAGCAGTACTTC.

This clone was seen only a few times. The chain uses TRBV2 and TRBJ2-1, with 8 bases that match TRBD2. Germline V gene sequence: CDR1 SNHLY, CDR2 FYNNEI. This CDR3 contains 13 residues. Trimming at V came to 2 bases and at J to 15 bases, leaving 9 bases not matched to a gene. CDR3 coding DNA: TGTGCCAGCAGTGAAATGGTAGCGGGGCCTAGGTTCTTC. It is translated as CASSEMVAGPRFF.

CDR3 region: CASSLTSGGRGGYTF. For the CDR3, the DNA is TGTGCCAGCAGCTTAACGAGTGGCGGAAGGGGTGGCTACACCTTC. The chain is built from TRBV7-3 and TRBJ1-2, with D maybe TRBD1 (5 bases). Germline V gene data show CDR1 as SGHTA and CDR2 as FQGTGA. The CDR3 is 15 residues long. The germline V and J ends were trimmed by 0 bases and 7 bases, with 15 bases remaining between them.

The V call is TRBV5-1, the J call TRBJ1-4, with a tentative D call TRBD1 (5 bases). Per germline, CDR1 SGHRS and CDR2 YFSETQ. This CDR3 is built from 15 residues. Trimming took off 4 bases at V and 8 bases at J, with 18 bases between the two ends. CDR3 in DNA: TGCGCCAGCAGCCCGGACTGGGGACCAGGGGAAAAACTGTTTTTT. Encoded protein: CASSPDWGPGEKLFF.

This rearrangement joins TRBV7-2 to TRBJ2-3, with D uncertain. The CDR3 is 13 residues long. V lost 3 bases and J 6 bases, leaving 10 bases between the germline ends. Germline values: CDR1 SGHTA, CDR2 FQGNSA. Here the CDR3 reads CASSFSPPDTQYF. CDR3 coding DNA: TGTGCCAGCAGCTTCTCCCCCCCGGATACGCAGTATTTT.

This chain links TRBV6-5 with TRBJ2-3; 8 positions agree with TRBD2. V shed 4 bases and J 7 bases; nucleotides not matched to a gene: 7. The CDR3 spans 14 residues. Per the germline V gene, CDR1 is MNHEY and CDR2 is SVGAGI. This chain's CDR3 is CASSFVGGGHTQYF. The CDR3 DNA follows: TGTGCCAGCAGTTTCGTCGGGGGGGGCCATACGCAGTATTTT.

This clone showed up just once. This chain joins TRBV13 and TRBJ2-1; D unclear. Germline-derived CDR1 and CDR2 are PRHDT and FYEKMQ (reference sequence). Trimming shortened V by 2 bases and J by 0 bases, and 8 bases separated the two germline ends. CDR3 length: 15 residues. CDR3 nucleotides: TGTGCCAGCAGCTTACAGGTCTACTCCTACAATGAGCAGTTCTTC. Encoded protein: CASSLQVYSYNEQFF.